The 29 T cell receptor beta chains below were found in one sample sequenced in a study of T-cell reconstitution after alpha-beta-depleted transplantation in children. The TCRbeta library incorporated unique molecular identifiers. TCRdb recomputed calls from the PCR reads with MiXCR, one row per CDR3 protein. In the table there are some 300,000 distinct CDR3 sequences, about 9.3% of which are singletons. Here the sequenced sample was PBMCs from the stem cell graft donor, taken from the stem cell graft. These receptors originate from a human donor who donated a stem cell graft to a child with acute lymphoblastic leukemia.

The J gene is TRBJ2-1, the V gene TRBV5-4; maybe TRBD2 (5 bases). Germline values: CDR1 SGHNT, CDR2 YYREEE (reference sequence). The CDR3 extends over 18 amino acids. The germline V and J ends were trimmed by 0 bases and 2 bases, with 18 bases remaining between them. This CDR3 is CASSLGGRRPMTYNEQFF. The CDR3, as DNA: TGTGCCAGCAGCTTGGGGGGAAGGAGGCCCATGACCTACAATGAGCAGTTCTTC.

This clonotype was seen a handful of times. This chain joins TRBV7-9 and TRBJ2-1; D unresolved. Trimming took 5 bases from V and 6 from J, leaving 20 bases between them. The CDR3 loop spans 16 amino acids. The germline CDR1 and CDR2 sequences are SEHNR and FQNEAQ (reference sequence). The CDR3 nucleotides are TGTGCCAGCAGCCCCTTTAGCCTCGAGAACCGCAATGAGCAGTTCTTC. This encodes CASSPFSLENRNEQFF. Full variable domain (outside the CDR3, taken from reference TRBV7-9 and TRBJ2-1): DTGVSQNPRHKITKRGQNVTFRCDPISEHNRLYWYRQTLGQGPEFLTYFQNEAQLEKSRLLSDRFSAERPKGSFSTLEIQRTEQGDSAMYLCASSPFSLENRNEQFFGPGTRLTVL.

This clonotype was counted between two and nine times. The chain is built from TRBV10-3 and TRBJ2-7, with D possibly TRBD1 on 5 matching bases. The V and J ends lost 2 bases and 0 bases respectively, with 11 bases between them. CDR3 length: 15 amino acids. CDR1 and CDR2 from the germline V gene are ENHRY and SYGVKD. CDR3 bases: TGTGCCATCAGTGAGCAACAGGTATTCTCCTACGAGCAGTACTTC. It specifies CAISEQQVFSYEQYF.

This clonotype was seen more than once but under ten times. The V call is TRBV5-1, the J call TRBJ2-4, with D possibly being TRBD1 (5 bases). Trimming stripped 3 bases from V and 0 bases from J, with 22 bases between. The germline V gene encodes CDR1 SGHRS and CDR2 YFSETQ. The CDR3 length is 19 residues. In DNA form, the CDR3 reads TGCGCCAGCAGCTCTCGGCTCGATCAGGGTAGCACAGCCAAAAACATTCAGTACTTC. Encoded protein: CASSSRLDQGSTAKNIQYF.

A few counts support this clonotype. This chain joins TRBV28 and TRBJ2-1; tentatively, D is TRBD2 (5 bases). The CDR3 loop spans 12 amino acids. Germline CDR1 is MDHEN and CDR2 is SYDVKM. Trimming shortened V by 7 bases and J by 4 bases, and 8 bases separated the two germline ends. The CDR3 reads CASNPGYNEQFF. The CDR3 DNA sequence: TGTGCCAGCAACCCGGGGTACAATGAGCAGTTCTTC.

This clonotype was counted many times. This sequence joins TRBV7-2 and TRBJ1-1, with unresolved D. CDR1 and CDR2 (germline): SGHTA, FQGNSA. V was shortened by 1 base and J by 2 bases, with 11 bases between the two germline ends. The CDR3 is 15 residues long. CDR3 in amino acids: CASSLEGGSNTEAFF. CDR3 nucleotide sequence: TGTGCCAGCAGCTTAGAGGGTGGAAGTAACACTGAAGCTTTCTTT.

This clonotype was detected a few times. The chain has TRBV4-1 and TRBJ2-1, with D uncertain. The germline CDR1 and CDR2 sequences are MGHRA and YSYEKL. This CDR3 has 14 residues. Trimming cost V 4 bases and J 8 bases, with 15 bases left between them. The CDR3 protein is CASSPYGPVYEQFF. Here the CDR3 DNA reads TGCGCCAGCAGCCCCTACGGCCCTGTGTATGAGCAGTTCTTC.

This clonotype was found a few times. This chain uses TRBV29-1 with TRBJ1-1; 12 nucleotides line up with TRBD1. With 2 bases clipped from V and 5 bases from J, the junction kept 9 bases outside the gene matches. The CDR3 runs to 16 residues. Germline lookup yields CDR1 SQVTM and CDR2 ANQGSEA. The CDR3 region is CSVERGTGGARTEAFF. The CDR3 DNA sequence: TGCAGCGTTGAAAGGGGGACAGGGGGCGCGAGGACTGAAGCTTTCTTT. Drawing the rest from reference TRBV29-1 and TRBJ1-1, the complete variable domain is SAVISQKPSRDICQRGTSLTIQCQVDSQVTMMFWYRQQPGQSLTLIATANQGSEATYESGFVIDKFPISRPNLTFSTLTVSNMSPEDSSIYLCSVERGTGGARTEAFFGQGTRLTVV.

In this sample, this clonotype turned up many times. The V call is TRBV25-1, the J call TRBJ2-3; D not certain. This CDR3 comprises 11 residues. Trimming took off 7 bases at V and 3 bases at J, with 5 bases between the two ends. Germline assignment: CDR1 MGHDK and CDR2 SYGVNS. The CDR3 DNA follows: TGTGCCAGCACCAGAACAGATACGCAGTATTTT. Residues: CASTRTDTQYF.

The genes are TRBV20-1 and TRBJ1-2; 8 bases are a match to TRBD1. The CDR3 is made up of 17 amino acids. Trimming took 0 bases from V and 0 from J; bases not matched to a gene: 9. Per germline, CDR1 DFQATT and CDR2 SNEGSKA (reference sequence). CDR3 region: CSARDNLRQGSNYGYTF. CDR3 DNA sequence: TGCAGTGCTAGAGATAACCTCCGACAGGGGTCTAACTATGGCTACACCTTC.

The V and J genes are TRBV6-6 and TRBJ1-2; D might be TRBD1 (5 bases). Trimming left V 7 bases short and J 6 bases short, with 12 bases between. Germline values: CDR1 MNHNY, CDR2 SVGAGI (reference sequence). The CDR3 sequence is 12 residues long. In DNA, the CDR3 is TGTGCCAGCACCCAGCGGGGCGATGGCTACACCTTC. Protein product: CASTQRGDGYTF.

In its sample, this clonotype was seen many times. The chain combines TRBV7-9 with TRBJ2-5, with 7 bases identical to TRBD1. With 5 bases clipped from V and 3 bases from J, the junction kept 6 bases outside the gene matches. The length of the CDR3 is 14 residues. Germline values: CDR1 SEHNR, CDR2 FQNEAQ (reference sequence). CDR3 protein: CASSPAGTEETQYF. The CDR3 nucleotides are TGTGCCAGCAGCCCCGCCGGGACAGAAGAGACCCAGTACTTC.

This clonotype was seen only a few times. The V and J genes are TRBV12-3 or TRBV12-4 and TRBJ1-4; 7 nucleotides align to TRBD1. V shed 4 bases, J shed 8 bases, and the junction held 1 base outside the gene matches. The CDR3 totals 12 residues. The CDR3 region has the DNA TGTGCCAGCAGTTCAGGGGGAGAAAAACTGTTTTTT. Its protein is CASSSGGEKLFF.

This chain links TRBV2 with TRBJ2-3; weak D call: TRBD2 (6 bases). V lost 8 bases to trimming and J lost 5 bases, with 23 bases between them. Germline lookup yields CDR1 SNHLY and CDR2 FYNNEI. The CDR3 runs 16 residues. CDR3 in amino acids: CASPRSGTPYRDTQYF. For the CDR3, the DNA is TGTGCCAGCCCGCGTAGCGGAACCCCGTATAGAGATACGCAGTATTTT.

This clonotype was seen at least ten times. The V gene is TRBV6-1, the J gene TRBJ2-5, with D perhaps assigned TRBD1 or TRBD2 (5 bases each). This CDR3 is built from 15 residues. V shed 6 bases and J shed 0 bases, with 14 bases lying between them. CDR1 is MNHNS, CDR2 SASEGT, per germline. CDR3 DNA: TGTGCCAGCAGCGACGCCCCGGGACACCAAGAGACCCAGTACTTC. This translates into CASSDAPGHQETQYF.

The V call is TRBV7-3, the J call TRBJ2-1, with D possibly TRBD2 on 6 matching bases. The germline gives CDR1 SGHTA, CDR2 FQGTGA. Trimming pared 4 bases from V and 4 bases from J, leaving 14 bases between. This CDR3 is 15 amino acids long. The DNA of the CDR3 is TGTGCCAGCAGCTCGGGACTTCCGGAATACAATGAGCAGTTCTTC. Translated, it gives CASSSGLPEYNEQFF.

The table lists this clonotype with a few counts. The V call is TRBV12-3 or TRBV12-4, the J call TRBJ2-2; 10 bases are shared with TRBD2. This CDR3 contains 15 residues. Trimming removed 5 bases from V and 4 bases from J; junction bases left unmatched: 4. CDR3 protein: CASSPSGRSTGELFF. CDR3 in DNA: TGTGCCAGCAGTCCTAGCGGGAGAAGCACCGGGGAGCTGTTTTTT.

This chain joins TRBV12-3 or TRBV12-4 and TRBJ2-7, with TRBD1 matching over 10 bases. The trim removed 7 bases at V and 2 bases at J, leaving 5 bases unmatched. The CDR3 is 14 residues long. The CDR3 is CASTTGTGAYEQYF. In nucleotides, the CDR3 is TGTGCCAGCACCACTGGGACAGGGGCCTACGAGCAGTACTTC.

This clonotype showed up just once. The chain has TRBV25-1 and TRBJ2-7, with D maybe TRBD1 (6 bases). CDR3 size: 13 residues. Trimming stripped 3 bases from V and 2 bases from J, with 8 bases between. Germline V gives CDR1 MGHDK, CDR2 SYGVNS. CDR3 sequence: CASSEWTAYEQYF. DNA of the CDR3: TGTGCCAGCAGTGAGTGGACAGCCTACGAGCAGTACTTC.

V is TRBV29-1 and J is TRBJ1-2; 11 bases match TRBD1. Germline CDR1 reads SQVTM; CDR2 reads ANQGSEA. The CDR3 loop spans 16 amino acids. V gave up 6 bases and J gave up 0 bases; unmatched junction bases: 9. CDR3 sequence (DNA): TGCAGCGTAAAAGGGGACAGGGGGTTGCCTAACTATGGCTACACCTTC. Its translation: CSVKGDRGLPNYGYTF.

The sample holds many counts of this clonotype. This chain's CDR3 is CSADRLAGVKETQYF. CDR3 nucleotide sequence: TGCAGTGCTGATCGTTTAGCGGGAGTGAAGGAGACCCAGTACTTC. J is TRBJ2-5 and V is TRBV20-1, with 9 bases fitting TRBD2. Unmatched junction bases numbered 12, after V lost 5 bases and J lost 5 bases. This CDR3 spans 15 amino acids. Germline CDR1 and CDR2: DFQATT and SNEGSKA (reference sequence).

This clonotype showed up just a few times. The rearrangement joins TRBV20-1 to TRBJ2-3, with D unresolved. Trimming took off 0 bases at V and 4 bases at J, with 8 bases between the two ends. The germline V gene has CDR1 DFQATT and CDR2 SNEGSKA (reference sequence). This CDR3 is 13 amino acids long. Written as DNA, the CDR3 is TGCAGTGCTAGAGAGTCCCTCCCAGATACGCAGTATTTT. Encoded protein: CSARESLPDTQYF.

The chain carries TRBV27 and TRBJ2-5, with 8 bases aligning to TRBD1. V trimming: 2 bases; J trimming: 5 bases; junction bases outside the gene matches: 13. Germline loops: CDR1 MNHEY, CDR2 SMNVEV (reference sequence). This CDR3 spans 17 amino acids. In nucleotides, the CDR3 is TGTGCCAGCAGTTTACTACAGGGGGAAAAGGTTCTGGAGACCCAGTACTTC. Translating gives CASSLLQGEKVLETQYF.

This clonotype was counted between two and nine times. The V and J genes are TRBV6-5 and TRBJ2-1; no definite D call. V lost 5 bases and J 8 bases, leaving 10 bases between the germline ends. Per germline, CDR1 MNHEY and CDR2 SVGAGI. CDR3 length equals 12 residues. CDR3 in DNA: TGTGCCAGCAGTCGGGTGACGGATGAGCAGTTCTTC. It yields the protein CASSRVTDEQFF.

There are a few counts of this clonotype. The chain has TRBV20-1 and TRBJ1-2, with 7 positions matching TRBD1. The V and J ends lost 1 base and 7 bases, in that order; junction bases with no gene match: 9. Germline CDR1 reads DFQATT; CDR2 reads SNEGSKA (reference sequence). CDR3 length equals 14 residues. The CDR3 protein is CSARGREGAGGYTF. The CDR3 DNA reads TGCAGTGCTAGAGGAAGAGAGGGGGCCGGTGGCTACACCTTC.

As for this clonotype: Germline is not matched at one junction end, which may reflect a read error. The CDR3 region has the DNA TGTGCCAGCTGTTACTCGACAGGATGGGAGACCCAGTACTTC. Translated, it gives CASCYSTGWETQYF. The chain recombines TRBV6-5 with TRBJ2-5, with a tentative D call TRBD1 (6 bases). Germline assignment: CDR1 MNHEY and CDR2 SVGAGI. The CDR3 has 14 residues.

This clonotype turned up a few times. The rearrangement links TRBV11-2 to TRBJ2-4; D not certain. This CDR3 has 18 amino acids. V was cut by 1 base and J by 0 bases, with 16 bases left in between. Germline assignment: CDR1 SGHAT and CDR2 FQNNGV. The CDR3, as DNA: TGTGCCAGCAGCTTAGTAGGGATGGGGATCCTAGCCAAAAACATTCAGTACTTC. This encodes CASSLVGMGILAKNIQYF.

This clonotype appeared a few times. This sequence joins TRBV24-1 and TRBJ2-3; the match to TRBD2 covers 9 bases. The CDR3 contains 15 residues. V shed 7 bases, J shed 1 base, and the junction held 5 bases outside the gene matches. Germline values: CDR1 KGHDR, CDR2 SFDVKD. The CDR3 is CATSDPSGGTDTQYF. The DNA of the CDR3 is TGTGCCACCAGCGATCCTAGCGGGGGCACAGATACGCAGTATTTT.

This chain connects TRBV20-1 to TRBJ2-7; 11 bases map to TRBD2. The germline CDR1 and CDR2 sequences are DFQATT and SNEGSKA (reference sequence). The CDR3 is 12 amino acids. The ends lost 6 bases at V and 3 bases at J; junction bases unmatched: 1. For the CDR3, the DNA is TGCAGTGCAGGGACTAGCGGCTACGAGCAGTACTTC. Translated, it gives CSAGTSGYEQYF.